Listed here are 2 T cell receptor beta chains from one sample, sequenced in a study of CD8+ T cells in alopecia areata. cDNA serving as the sequencing template came from extracted, reverse transcribed RNA. Profiling relied on immunoSEQ multiplex PCR, and the TCRdb table lists in-frame clones only, not all of them. The table lists fewer than 200,000 clones, about 66% of them singletons. Specimen: CD8+ T cells sorted from blood, collected at week 0. The receptor set was obtained from a human donor with alopecia areata.

The rearrangement links TRBV5-6 to TRBJ1-2, with D possibly matching TRBD1 (5 bases). The germline V and J ends were trimmed by 0 bases and 4 bases, with 13 bases remaining between them. There are 15 residues in the CDR3. The germline V gene encodes CDR1 SGHDT and CDR2 YYEEEE. In nucleotides, the CDR3 is TGTGCCAGCAGCTTGGGAGACAGCGTTCTCTATGGCTACACCTTC. This sequence encodes CASSLGDSVLYGYTF.

This clone showed up just a few times. The chain links TRBV15 to TRBJ1-4; D is uncertain. This CDR3 is 15 amino acids long. Germline V CDR1 and CDR2: LNHNV, YYDKDF (reference sequence). Trimming took 0 bases from V and 0 from J, leaving 5 bases between them. CDR3: CATSRDRTTNEKLFF. The CDR3 region has the DNA TGTGCCACCAGCAGAGATAGAACAACTAATGAAAAACTGTTTTTT.